The 24 T cell receptor beta chains below come from one sample, sequenced in a study of cytomegalovirus exposure and HLA in healthy donors. Assay used: immunoSEQ multiplex PCR; TCRdb lists only in-frame clones, some missing. The data contain around 250,000 clones, 90% of them singletons. The material sequenced was PBMCs. Receptors were obtained from a woman under 30 in good health and CMV-seronegative.

The chain employs TRBV19 and TRBJ1-4; D is possibly TRBD1 (5 bases). Germline V gene data show CDR1 as LNHDA and CDR2 as SQIVND (reference sequence). This CDR3 region has 14 residues. V was trimmed by 3 bases and J by 8 bases, leaving 13 bases between them. The chain's CDR3 is CASSIRQGGEKLFF. The CDR3 DNA is TGTGCCAGTAGTATCCGTCAGGGAGGCGAAAAACTGTTTTTT.

The rearrangement links TRBV28 to TRBJ2-3; a weak D match, TRBD2 (6 bases). The germline V gene encodes CDR1 MDHEN and CDR2 SYDVKM. V was cut by 7 bases and J by 4 bases, with 18 bases left in between. The CDR3 covers 15 residues. CDR3 amino acids: CASIDLTRSPDTQYF. The CDR3, as DNA: TGTGCCAGCATCGACTTGACTAGATCCCCAGATACGCAGTATTTT.

This sequence joins TRBV5-6 and TRBJ1-1; TRBD1 aligns across 10 bases. Germline assignment: CDR1 SGHDT and CDR2 YYEEEE. This CDR3 is 14 amino acids long. V trimming: 0 bases; J trimming: 5 bases; junction bases outside the gene matches: 1. The DNA for the CDR3 is TGTGCCAGCAGCTTGGGACAGGGGGCTACTGAAGCTTTCTTT. Its protein product is CASSLGQGATEAFF. The variable domain in full, completed from reference TRBV5-6 and TRBJ1-1, reads DAGVTQSPTHLIKTRGQQVTLRCSPKSGHDTVSWYQQALGQGPQFIFQYYEEEERQRGNFPDRFSGHQFPNYSSELNVNALLLGDSALYLCASSLGQGATEAFFGQGTRLTVV.

This chain's CDR3 is CASSFQGALFSGELFF. For the CDR3, the DNA is TGTGCCAGCAGCTTCCAGGGGGCGCTTTTTTCCGGGGAGCTGTTTTTT. The chain couples TRBV13 to TRBJ2-2; 8 nucleotides align to TRBD1. CDR1 PRHDT and CDR2 FYEKMQ come from the germline V gene (reference sequence). The CDR3 consists of 16 residues. V dropped 3 bases and J dropped 6; count of bases not matched to a gene: 9.

CDR3 in DNA: TGTGCCAGCAGCAAAATAGGGGGCTACGAGCAGTACGTC. As protein: CASSKIGGYEQYV. The chain recombines TRBV21-1 with TRBJ2-7; TRBD1, the table's D call, was not compared with the DNA. TRBV21-1 is a known pseudogene. The CDR3 has 13 residues.

This clone is a singleton in its sample. The gene calls are TRBV29-1 and TRBJ2-3; D not resolved. Between the trimmed V and J ends, which lost 4 bases and 4 bases, there was a span of 12 bases. The CDR3 is made up of 13 amino acids. Germline V gene lookup returns CDR1 SQVTM and CDR2 ANQGSEA. The CDR3 loop is CSVVLYTADTQYF. The DNA of the CDR3 is TGCAGCGTTGTCTTGTACACCGCAGATACGCAGTATTTT.

This sequence joins TRBV7-6 and TRBJ2-1; tentatively, D is TRBD1 (6 bases). This CDR3 contains 15 residues. Germline CDR1 and CDR2: SGHVS and FNYEAQ. The V gene lost 6 bases and the J gene lost 1 base, with 13 bases spanning the gap. CDR3 sequence reads: CASSPKGGSYNEQFF. The CDR3 nucleotides are TGTGCCAGCAGTCCTAAAGGGGGATCCTACAATGAGCAGTTCTTC.

Here the CDR3 reads CASSLRGLGNEKLFF. As DNA, the CDR3 is TGTGCCAGCAGCTTGCGGGGGTTGGGTAATGAAAAACTGTTTTTT. V is TRBV5-4 and J is TRBJ1-4, with D maybe TRBD1 (5 bases). Trimming took 1 base from V and 4 from J, leaving 11 bases between them. Germline V gene lookup returns CDR1 SGHNT and CDR2 YYREEE (reference sequence). This CDR3 has 15 residues.

This rearrangement joins TRBV7-8 to TRBJ1-6, with TRBD1 as a possible D gene (6 bases). The CDR3 consists of 15 residues. The ends were cut back, 1 base at V and 9 bases at J, with 13 bases in the middle. Per the germline V gene, CDR1 is SGHVS and CDR2 is FQNEAQ. As DNA, the CDR3 is TGTGCCAGCAGCTTAGTTACAGGGCCAGGTTCACCCCTCCACTTT. Residues: CASSLVTGPGSPLHF.

The rearrangement uses TRBV11-2 and TRBJ1-2; 7 nucleotides agree with TRBD1. The CDR3 loop spans 16 amino acids. CDR1 SGHAT and CDR2 FQNNGV come from the germline V gene. V shed 1 base, J shed 4 bases, and the junction held 9 bases outside the gene matches. This chain's CDR3 is CASSLVFGTDVYGYTF. In DNA, the CDR3 is TGTGCCAGCAGCTTAGTTTTTGGGACAGATGTCTATGGCTACACCTTC.

The chain links TRBV5-1 to TRBJ2-5, with 10 bases identical to TRBD2. Trimming cost V 6 bases and J 2 bases; bases outside gene matches: 4. The CDR3 consists of 14 residues. Germline V gene sequence: CDR1 SGHRS, CDR2 YFSETQ. The DNA of the CDR3 is TGCGCCAGCACAACTAGCGGGGAACAAGAGACCCAGTACTTC. Its translation: CASTTSGEQETQYF. The full variable domain, in which reference TRBV5-1 and TRBJ2-5 provide the parts outside the CDR3, is KAGVTQTPRYLIKTRGQQVTLSCSPISGHRSVSWYQQTPGQGLQFLFEYFSETQRNKGNFPGRFSGRQFSNSRSEMNVSTLELGDSALYLCASTTSGEQETQYFGPGTRLLVL.

The gene calls are TRBV4-3 and TRBJ2-7; the match to TRBD2 covers 8 bases. The CDR3 contains 15 residues. J lost 2 bases, V lost 0 bases, and 3 bases had no gene match. Germline V gene lookup returns CDR1 LGHNA and CDR2 YSLEER. The chain's CDR3 is CASSQDTGGTYEQYF. Here the CDR3 DNA reads TGCGCCAGCAGCCAAGATACGGGGGGGACCTACGAGCAGTACTTC.

The J gene is TRBJ2-5, the V gene TRBV2; the match to TRBD1 covers 9 bases. The germline V gene encodes CDR1 SNHLY and CDR2 FYNNEI. This CDR3 is 14 amino acids long. Germline trimming cut 6 bases from V and 4 bases from J; bases unmatched to any gene: 6. The CDR3 region has the DNA TGTGCCAGCAGGGGGACAGGGAGGTCAGAGACCCAGTACTTC. It codes for CASRGTGRSETQYF.

This clone was seen more than once but under ten times. The V and J genes are TRBV6-1 and TRBJ1-5; D not resolved. CDR1 is MNHNS, CDR2 SASEGT, per germline. Trimming took 3 bases from V and 0 from J, leaving 9 bases between them. The CDR3 is 15 amino acids. The CDR3 nucleotides read TGTGCCAGCAGTGACCTCCGGGGTAGCAATCAGCCCCAGCATTTT. Encoded protein: CASSDLRGSNQPQHF.

The CDR3 DNA follows: TGTGCCAGCAGCGGAGGAGTGCGGCGTGCAACTAATGAAAAACTGTTTTTT. Encoded protein: CASSGGVRRATNEKLFF. This chain uses TRBV7-8 with TRBJ1-4; D is undetermined. This CDR3 spans 17 amino acids. CDR1 SGHVS and CDR2 FQNEAQ come from the germline V gene. Trimming removed 5 bases at V and 0 bases at J, with 16 bases between.

The genes are TRBV10-1 and TRBJ2-7; TRBD2 might be the D (6 bases). The CDR3 loop spans 14 amino acids. The germline V and J ends were trimmed by 0 bases and 9 bases, with 15 bases remaining between them. Looked up from germline, CDR1 is WNHNN and CDR2 is SYGVQD (reference sequence). Here the CDR3 DNA reads TGCGCCAGCAGTGAGTCAGTTGGAGGGTTGGGGCAGTACTTC. This codes for CASSESVGGLGQYF.

This chain uses TRBV7-2 with TRBJ2-2; tentative D call: TRBD2 (5 bases). V was cut by 1 base and J by 6 bases, with 9 bases left in between. This CDR3 region has 14 residues. Germline V lookup: CDR1 SGHTA, CDR2 FQGNSA. The CDR3 loop is CASSLDPGAGELFF. CDR3 nucleotide sequence: TGTGCCAGCAGCTTAGATCCCGGGGCCGGGGAGCTGTTTTTT. Filled out from reference TRBV7-2 and TRBJ2-2, the complete variable domain reads GAGVSQSPSNKVTEKGKDVELRCDPISGHTALYWYRQSLGQGLEFLIYFQGNSAPDKSGLPSDRFSAERTGGSVSTLTIQRTQQEDSAVYLCASSLDPGAGELFFGEGSRLTVL.

V and J are TRBV19 and TRBJ2-2; the match to TRBD2 covers 10 bases. The CDR3 length is 16 residues. Germline values: CDR1 LNHDA, CDR2 SQIVND (reference sequence). Trimming removed 3 bases from V and 6 bases from J; junction bases left unmatched: 7. CDR3 in amino acids: CASSIRAGGRPGELFF. The CDR3 DNA sequence: TGTGCCAGTAGTATTCGAGCGGGGGGGCGTCCCGGGGAGCTGTTTTTT.

A remark on this clone: One junction end does not reproduce the germline sequence, and a read error may be involved. The chain combines TRBV7-9 with TRBJ2-5; 7 nucleotides match TRBD1. This CDR3 region has 13 residues. From germline, CDR1 is SEHNR and CDR2 FQNEAQ (reference sequence). The CDR3 here is CASSLGTVETQYF. The CDR3 DNA reads TGTGCCAGCAGTTTAGGGACAGTAGAGACCCAGTACTTC.

J is TRBJ1-1 and V is TRBV5-4, with D possibly matching TRBD1 (5 bases). With 0 bases removed from V and 4 bases from J, the gap between germline ends came to 10 bases. In germline, CDR1 is SGHNT, CDR2 YYREEE (reference sequence). CDR3 length: 14 residues. The CDR3 loop is CASSLGGGGTEAFF. The CDR3 DNA is TGTGCCAGCAGCTTGGGTGGGGGGGGCACTGAAGCTTTCTTT. The variable domain in full, completed from reference TRBV5-4 and TRBJ1-1, reads ETGVTQSPTHLIKTRGQQVTLRCSSQSGHNTVSWYQQALGQGPQFIFQYYREEENGRGNFPPRFSGLQFPNYSSELNVNALELDDSALYLCASSLGGGGTEAFFGQGTRLTVV.

The V and J genes are TRBV7-6 and TRBJ2-5, with 9 bases matching TRBD2. Germline V CDR1 and CDR2: SGHVS, FNYEAQ. This CDR3 is built from 15 residues. V gave up 1 base and J gave up 1 base; unmatched junction bases: 1. CDR3 loop: CASSLGSGGQETQYF. The DNA for the CDR3 is TGTGCCAGCAGCTTAGGTAGCGGGGGCCAAGAGACCCAGTACTTC.

This chain connects TRBV5-4 to TRBJ2-3; no clear D gene. The V gene lost 4 bases and the J gene lost 6 bases, with 9 bases spanning the gap. This CDR3 has 12 residues. Germline V CDR1 and CDR2: SGHNT, YYREEE (reference sequence). CDR3 loop: CASSVPGDTQYF. The CDR3 nucleotides are TGTGCCAGCAGCGTACCCGGGGATACGCAGTATTTT.

V gene TRBV4-3 combines with J gene TRBJ1-1; tentative D call: TRBD1 (6 bases). There are 18 residues in the CDR3. Trimming removed 1 base from V and 5 bases from J, with 23 bases in between. Per germline, CDR1 LGHNA and CDR2 YSLEER. As DNA, the CDR3 is TGCGCCAGCAGCCAAGGTAACAGCCCAACCTCAAGGGGGACTGAAGCTTTCTTT. The encoded protein is CASSQGNSPTSRGTEAFF.

This sequence joins TRBV11-3 and TRBJ2-7; TRBD1 matches 11 bases. CDR3 length: 16 residues. Germline V gives CDR1 SGHNT, CDR2 YENEEA. The V and J ends lost 5 bases and 1 base, in that order; junction bases with no gene match: 7. The DNA for the CDR3 is TGTGCCAGCAGCCGATGGACAGGGGGCGAATCCTACGAGCAGTACGTC. Translation gives CASSRWTGGESYEQYV.